Presented here are 32 T cell receptor beta chains from one specimen sequenced in a study of T cell repertoires in ileal Crohn's disease. Time point specified: neoterminal ileum biopsy at postoperative endoscopy, about 6 months after surgery. Produced via immunoSEQ multiplex PCR; TCRdb's table is partial and in-frame only. Among more than 60,000 clones listed, approximately 88% were seen once. Sequencing input: ileal tissue. The receptors shown here come from an adult with Crohn's disease.

This clone was detected only once. V usage is TRBV5-8 and J usage is TRBJ1-2; unclear D gene. The length of the CDR3 is 14 residues. V gave up 4 bases and J gave up 0 bases, with 10 bases separating them. Germline V lookup: CDR1 SGHTS, CDR2 YDEGEE. Here the CDR3 DNA reads TGTGCCAGCAGCCCGGGTCTAACTAACTATGGCTACACCTTC. It yields the protein CASSPGLTNYGYTF.

This clone was observed once. This CDR3 is also generated by other DNA sequences in the sample. The V gene is TRBV5-1, the J gene TRBJ2-3; the D is unclear. The CDR3 extends over 13 amino acids. The V and J ends lost 0 bases and 1 base respectively, with 3 bases between them. Germline CDR1 reads SGHRS; CDR2 reads YFSETQ. CDR3 protein: CASSLVGTDTQYF. CDR3 bases: TGCGCCAGCAGCTTGGTAGGCACAGATACGCAGTATTTT.

The chain has TRBV5-1 and TRBJ1-6; 7 bases fit TRBD1. V shed 4 bases, J shed 6 bases, and the junction held 4 bases outside the gene matches. The CDR3 is made up of 14 amino acids. Germline CDR1 SGHRS, CDR2 YFSETQ. DNA of the CDR3: TGCGCCAGCAGCCATGACAGGGTTAATTCACCCCTCCACTTT. Amino acids: CASSHDRVNSPLHF.

V gene TRBV5-4 combines with J gene TRBJ1-6; 7 positions agree with TRBD1. The ends lost 1 base at V and 9 bases at J; junction bases unmatched: 7. Germline V gene sequence: CDR1 SGHNT, CDR2 YYREEE (reference sequence). This CDR3 spans 15 amino acids. Here the CDR3 DNA reads TGTGCCAGCAGCTTGAACAGGGGAGGAGGTTCACCCCTCCACTTT. It codes for CASSLNRGGGSPLHF.

The V and J genes are TRBV7-8 and TRBJ2-7; a possible D gene is TRBD1 (6 bases). CDR1 is SGHVS, CDR2 FQNEAQ, per germline. V was cut by 5 bases and J by 3 bases, with 14 bases left in between. The CDR3 totals 14 residues. In DNA, the CDR3 is TGTGCCAGCAGCATACGACAGGCAAGCTACGAGCAGTACGTC. Translation: CASSIRQASYEQYV.

The gene calls are TRBV29-1 and TRBJ1-2; 11 bases match TRBD1. Germline V gene data show CDR1 as SQVTM and CDR2 as ANQGSEA. Losses at the gene ends were 1 base for V and 0 bases for J; bases not matched to a gene: 10. The CDR3 is 18 amino acids. CDR3 loop: CSVEAVPGQGGANYGYTF. The CDR3 DNA follows: TGCAGCGTTGAAGCCGTCCCGGGACAGGGGGGGGCTAACTATGGCTACACCTTC.

The chain links TRBV15 to TRBJ2-3, with 9 bases aligning to TRBD2. This CDR3 spans 17 amino acids. With V trimmed by 2 bases and J by 2 bases, 8 bases remained unmatched. Per germline, CDR1 LNHNV and CDR2 YYDKDF (reference sequence). This CDR3 reads CATSRSRLADLTDTQYF. CDR3 bases: TGTGCCACCAGCAGATCGAGACTAGCGGACCTCACAGATACGCAGTATTTT.

V gene TRBV5-4 combines with J gene TRBJ2-1; a possible D gene is TRBD2 (6 bases). There are 13 residues in the CDR3. V lost 3 bases and J 9 bases, leaving 13 bases between the germline ends. Germline values: CDR1 SGHNT, CDR2 YYREEE (reference sequence). The CDR3 reads CASSWGTSGEQFF. As DNA, the CDR3 is TGTGCCAGCAGCTGGGGGACTTCCGGTGAGCAGTTCTTC.

The CDR3: CASSPPGAAYSYEQYF. The CDR3 DNA reads TGTGCCAGCTCACCACCTGGGGCAGCATATTCGTACGAGCAGTACTTC. The chain recombines TRBV18 with TRBJ2-7; possible D gene TRBD1, 5 bases. Germline V CDR1 and CDR2: KGHSH, LQKENI. This CDR3 comprises 16 residues. Trimming stripped 0 bases from V and 4 bases from J, with 16 bases between.

The chain combines TRBV9 with TRBJ1-4, with TRBD1 matching 7 bases. The CDR3 has 16 residues. Germline CDR1 reads SGDLS; CDR2 reads YYNGEE. The V and J ends lost 3 bases and 8 bases, in that order; junction bases with no gene match: 13. The chain's CDR3 is CASSASPGQIREKLFF. The CDR3 DNA is TGTGCCAGCAGCGCTAGCCCGGGACAGATAAGGGAAAAACTGTTTTTT.

The CDR3 region is CATSREQGFGDGYTF. CDR3 nucleotides: TGTGCCACCAGCAGAGAGCAGGGGTTTGGCGATGGCTACACCTTC. This rearrangement joins TRBV15 to TRBJ1-2; D perhaps matches TRBD1 (6 bases). With 0 bases removed from V and 6 bases from J, the gap between germline ends came to 14 bases. Germline CDR1 is LNHNV and CDR2 is YYDKDF (reference sequence). This CDR3 has 15 amino acids.

In this sample, this clone turned up a few times. This chain joins TRBV2 and TRBJ2-7; 11 bases match TRBD2. There are 16 residues in the CDR3. J gave up 2 bases and V 3 bases, and 6 bases lay outside the gene matches. CDR1 is SNHLY and CDR2 is FYNNEI in the germline V gene. In nucleotides, the CDR3 is TGTGCCAGCAGTGAGAGTGGGACTAGCGGAGCCTACGAGCAGTACTTC. Its protein product is CASSESGTSGAYEQYF.

The chain combines TRBV5-1 with TRBJ1-3; 9 positions match TRBD1. This CDR3 has 15 amino acids. CDR1 and CDR2 (germline): SGHRS, YFSETQ. Unmatched junction bases numbered 13, after V lost 4 bases and J lost 11 bases. In DNA, the CDR3 is TGCGCCAGCAGCGCATGGGACAGGGTGGTTAGGGCCATATATTTT. Translated, it gives CASSAWDRVVRAIYF.

This clone was observed once. CDR3 coding DNA: TGTGCCAGCAGCTTAGTTGTGGGAGCAAACACAGATACGCAGTATTTT. It translates to CASSLVVGANTDTQYF. V is TRBV11-3 and J is TRBJ2-3, with D perhaps matching TRBD2 (5 bases). Germline CDR1 is SGHNT and CDR2 is YENEEA. The ends were cut back, 1 base at V and 2 bases at J, with 13 bases in the middle. This CDR3 is built from 16 residues.

This clone was counted a single time. CDR3 residues: CASSPSEAVDTQYF. CDR3 coding DNA: TGTGCCAGCAGCCCCTCGGAAGCGGTGGATACGCAGTATTTT. The V gene is TRBV9, the J gene TRBJ2-3; TRBD2 is a possible D gene (5 bases). Germline loops: CDR1 SGDLS, CDR2 YYNGEE. This CDR3 region has 14 residues. Deletions cut 4 bases from V and 6 bases from J, with 15 bases between.

The rearrangement joins TRBV9 to TRBJ2-1, with 9 bases fitting TRBD2. The CDR3 has 16 residues. Germline V gene data show CDR1 as SGDLS and CDR2 as YYNGEE. J was trimmed by 9 bases and V by 3 bases; bases with no gene match: 13. DNA of the CDR3: TGTGCCAGCAGCGGATTCGCGGGGGGGGCTATAATTGAGCAGTTCTTC. Its protein product is CASSGFAGGAIIEQFF.

J is TRBJ1-1 and V is TRBV4-3, with unresolved D. Germline V gene lookup returns CDR1 LGHNA and CDR2 YSLEER. This CDR3 contains 14 residues. The ends were cut back, 0 bases at V and 3 bases at J, with 8 bases in the middle. The CDR3 protein is CASSQDGRDTEAFF. The CDR3, as DNA: TGCGCCAGCAGCCAAGATGGGAGGGACACTGAAGCTTTCTTT.

The gene calls are TRBV6-6 and TRBJ1-2; D is uncertain. Germline lookup yields CDR1 MNHNY and CDR2 SVGAGI (reference sequence). The CDR3 consists of 13 residues. The ends were cut back, 2 bases at V and 4 bases at J, with 8 bases in the middle. CDR3 sequence: CASSYPSLYGYTF. The CDR3, as DNA: TGTGCCAGCAGTTACCCCTCCCTCTATGGCTACACCTTC.

This chain connects TRBV23-1 to TRBJ1-2; 8 nucleotides align to TRBD1. TRBV23-1 counts as an open reading frame of uncertain function. The V gene end was trimmed by 3 bases and the J gene end by 7 bases; junction bases not matched to a gene: 16. This CDR3 has 17 amino acids. CDR3 in amino acids: CASSHPPWSRQGSGYTF. The DNA for the CDR3 is TGCGCCAGCAGTCACCCTCCATGGTCTCGACAGGGGAGTGGCTACACCTTC.

The rearrangement joins TRBV15 to TRBJ2-2, with 7 positions matching TRBD2. The CDR3 covers 18 residues. The junction had 14 bases not matched to a gene; V was cut back by 1 base and J by 6 bases. Germline V CDR1 and CDR2: LNHNV, YYDKDF (reference sequence). CDR3 nucleotide sequence: TGTGCCACCAGCAGAGCGTATTCACCCGGCGGGAGTGCCGGGGAGCTGTTTTTT. Encoded protein: CATSRAYSPGGSAGELFF.

The chain couples TRBV10-3 to TRBJ1-5; 9 nucleotides match TRBD1. The CDR3 is 13 residues long. Germline V gene lookup returns CDR1 ENHRY and CDR2 SYGVKD. The junction had 3 bases not matched to a gene; V was cut back by 6 bases and J by 6 bases. CDR3 in amino acids: CAISATGGQPQHF. CDR3 sequence (DNA): TGTGCCATCAGCGCGACAGGGGGTCAGCCCCAGCATTTT.

This clone was seen only a few times. This sequence joins TRBV2 and TRBJ2-3; a possible D gene is TRBD1 (6 bases). Trimming pared 4 bases from V and 3 bases from J, leaving 14 bases between. CDR1 and CDR2 from the germline V gene are SNHLY and FYNNEI. The CDR3 is made up of 15 amino acids. CDR3 DNA sequence: TGTGCCAGCAGTGGGGGCAGGGGAAGGACAGATACGCAGTATTTT. Amino acids: CASSGGRGRTDTQYF. Together with reference TRBV2 and TRBJ2-3, the CDR3 gives the full variable domain: EPEVTQTPSHQVTQMGQEVILRCVPISNHLYFYWYRQILGQKVEFLVSFYNNEISEKSEIFDDQFSVERPDGSNFTLKIRSTKLEDSAMYFCASSGGRGRTDTQYFGPGTRLTVL.

This clone appeared a few times. J is TRBJ1-4 and V is TRBV19; D is undetermined. Germline V lookup: CDR1 LNHDA, CDR2 SQIVND (reference sequence). V shed 5 bases and J shed 5 bases, with 12 bases lying between them. The CDR3 is 14 residues long. The CDR3 is CASSLWPMNEKLFF. CDR3 coding DNA: TGTGCCAGTAGTCTCTGGCCCATGAATGAAAAACTGTTTTTT.

The chain employs TRBV6-1 and TRBJ2-2; 7 positions agree with TRBD1. V dropped 3 bases and J dropped 4; count of bases not matched to a gene: 5. The V gene's germline CDR1 is MNHNS and CDR2 SASEGT. The CDR3 contains 15 residues. DNA of the CDR3: TGTGCCAGCAGTGAGCTGACAGGGTCCACCGGGGAGCTGTTTTTT. Amino acid sequence: CASSELTGSTGELFF.

The J gene is TRBJ1-1, the V gene TRBV29-1; 7 nucleotides line up with TRBD1. CDR3 length: 14 residues. Trimming at V came to 7 bases and at J to 1 base, leaving 9 bases not matched to a gene. Germline CDR1 reads SQVTM; CDR2 reads ANQGSEA. This chain's CDR3 is CSAKKGQSNTEAFF. CDR3 in DNA: TGCAGCGCAAAAAAGGGACAGTCGAACACTGAAGCTTTCTTT.

The chain carries TRBV18 and TRBJ1-2; 9 positions agree with TRBD1. The germline CDR1 and CDR2 sequences are KGHSH and LQKENI. The CDR3 runs to 14 residues. V lost 2 bases to trimming and J lost 7 bases; unmatched junction nucleotides: 5. The CDR3: CASSPTGGLTGYTF. The CDR3 DNA reads as TGTGCCAGCTCACCAACAGGGGGCTTGACTGGCTACACCTTC.

The chain couples TRBV7-9 to TRBJ1-5, with D uncertain. Trimming removed 4 bases at V and 7 bases at J, with 11 bases between. The CDR3 has 13 residues. Germline loops: CDR1 SEHNR, CDR2 FQNEAQ (reference sequence). The CDR3 reads CASSSSVQQPQHF. CDR3 DNA: TGTGCCAGCAGCTCCTCCGTCCAGCAGCCCCAGCATTTT.

This clone occurred once. The chain employs TRBV6-1 and TRBJ1-5; the D gene is possibly TRBD1 (5 bases). Germline V CDR1 and CDR2: MNHNS, SASEGT. V lost 6 bases and J 7 bases, leaving 16 bases between the germline ends. The CDR3 has 14 amino acids. CDR3 DNA: TGTGCCAGCAGGGATCCGGGGGGTCGGCAGCCCCAGCATTTT. The encoded protein is CASRDPGGRQPQHF.

This chain connects TRBV7-9 to TRBJ1-1; D gene ambiguous. The germline CDR1 and CDR2 sequences are SEHNR and FQNEAQ (reference sequence). There are 13 residues in the CDR3. V lost 7 bases to trimming and J lost 8 bases, with 17 bases between them. The CDR3 here is CASTLGQEGEAFF. The CDR3 nucleotides read TGTGCCAGCACCCTCGGTCAGGAAGGCGAAGCTTTCTTT.

The chain carries TRBV27 and TRBJ2-5; maybe TRBD2 (5 bases). Trimming left V 5 bases short and J 1 base short, with 14 bases between. The germline V gene has CDR1 MNHEY and CDR2 SMNVEV (reference sequence). CDR3 size: 15 residues. CDR3 bases: TGTGCCAGCAGTCCCGGACTGACATCCCAAGAGACCCAGTACTTC. Translating gives CASSPGLTSQETQYF.

The V and J genes are TRBV6-6 and TRBJ1-1; 11 nucleotides line up with TRBD1. Trimming at V came to 6 bases and at J to 3 bases, leaving 9 bases not matched to a gene. CDR3 length: 16 amino acids. Germline lookup yields CDR1 MNHNY and CDR2 SVGAGI (reference sequence). This CDR3 reads CASRRGGTGGHTEAFF. CDR3 coding DNA: TGTGCCAGCAGGAGGGGCGGGACAGGGGGACACACTGAAGCTTTCTTT.

The rearrangement links TRBV25-1 to TRBJ1-2; 7 nucleotides agree with TRBD1. Trimming took 3 bases from V and 0 from J; bases not matched to a gene: 7. Germline V gene lookup returns CDR1 MGHDK and CDR2 SYGVNS. This CDR3 is built from 16 residues. DNA of the CDR3: TGTGCCAGCAGTGACGTCGGGACAGCGACTAACTATGGCTACACCTTC. Translation: CASSDVGTATNYGYTF.